Below, one T cell receptor (beta chain) is given with its context. Its antigen is undetermined. With a J-beta primer mix and a sample-barcoded 5' primer, a second PCR ran roughly 6 to 11 cycles. TCRdb redid the calling of the 5' RACE reads with MiXCR, one entry per CDR3 protein. The table shows fewer than 2,000,000 distinct CDR3 sequences, with about 32% occurring only once. In each sample, at least 6.5 million PBMCs were isolated. The data were obtained in a study of blood T cells in healthy people across ages. Whole-study context: About one barcoded beta molecule was captured per two T cells (by template switching). Findings of the study overall: When one million T cells were used, diversity estimates were thought to be underestimates.

CDR1 WSHSY and CDR2 SAAADI come from the germline V gene. V lost 0 bases, J lost 7 bases, and 10 bases lay in between. The CDR3 has 13 amino acids. The sequencing sample was made of blood. The TCR comes from a woman aged 25 to 39 in good health. This chain links TRBV10-2 with TRBJ2-7; weak D call: TRBD2 (5 bases). The CDR3 is CASSESGTGEQYF. The CDR3 DNA follows: TGCGCCAGCAGTGAGTCGGGTACGGGGGAGCAGTACTTC.